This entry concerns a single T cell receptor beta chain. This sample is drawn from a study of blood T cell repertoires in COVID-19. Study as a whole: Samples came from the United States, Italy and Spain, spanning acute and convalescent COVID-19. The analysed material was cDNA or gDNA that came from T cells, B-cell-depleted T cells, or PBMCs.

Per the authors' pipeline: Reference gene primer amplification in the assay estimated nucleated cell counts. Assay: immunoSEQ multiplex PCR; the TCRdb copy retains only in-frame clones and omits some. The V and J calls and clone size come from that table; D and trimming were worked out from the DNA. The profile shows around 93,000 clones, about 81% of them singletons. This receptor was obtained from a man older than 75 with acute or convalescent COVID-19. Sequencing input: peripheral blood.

CDR3 amino acids: CASSSQGRPPDEQYF. The DNA for the CDR3 is TGTGCCAGCAGCTCACAGGGACGACCTCCGGACGAGCAGTACTTC. The chain carries TRBV5-4 and TRBJ2-7; a possible D gene is TRBD1 (6 bases). V was trimmed by 3 bases and J by 5 bases, leaving 18 bases between them. The germline gives CDR1 SGHNT, CDR2 YYREEE (reference sequence). The CDR3 has 15 residues.